This T cell receptor beta chain was identified in a study of CD8+ T cells in alopecia areata. About the study: The study gave treated patients oral tofacitinib at 5 to 10 mg twice daily. Study-wide results and limits: Throughout tofacitinib, many expanded lesional clones continued to persist in scalp and blood.

RNA extraction was followed by reverse transcription into cDNA, which acted as the sequencing template. Assay: immunoSEQ multiplex PCR; the TCRdb copy retains only in-frame clones and omits some. The sample lists about 280,000 clones; roughly 60% were seen once. Regarding this clone: Antigen: not known.

Treatment defined: oral pan-JAK inhibitor, 5-10 mg twice daily. From PBMCs, CD4+ and CD8+ T cells were sorted. With 5 bases removed from V and 7 bases from J, the gap between germline ends came to 23 bases. The CDR3 runs to 17 residues. CDR1 and CDR2 from the germline V gene are SEHNR and FQNEAQ (reference sequence). The chain links TRBV7-9 to TRBJ1-4; TRBD1 might be the D (6 bases). Sequencing was performed on CD4+ T cells sorted from blood, taken at week 24, from a patient treated with tofacitinib. The source of this sequence is a human donor with alopecia areata. The CDR3 protein is CASSPPRWGQVGEKLFF. The CDR3 DNA reads as TGTGCCAGCAGCCCGCCCCGTTGGGGGCAAGTTGGTGAAAAACTGTTTTTT.